This TCR beta chain emerged from a study of T cells in women clearing cervical HPV infection. Overall study findings and caveats: Timing of associations relative to infection is unclear; T-cell subsets were not isolated.

About this clone itself: The antigen is unknown.

Sequencing was performed with immunoSEQ multiplex PCR; in TCRdb, only in-frame clones are kept and a portion is missing. The repertoire table contains 30,000 to 40,000 clones. This TCR derives from a woman between 18 and 70 years old with a cervical HPV16 infection that either progressed to CIN3+ or cleared (not recorded which). The sequenced sample was blood buffy coat.

The sequenced CDR3 bases are TGTGCCACCCGCGACAGGGGGGAGACC. Its protein product is CATRDRGET. The entire CDR3 reads CATRDRGETQYF. The rearrangement uses TRBV19 and TRBJ2-5; 9 bases line up with TRBD1. The missing CDR3 end, 3 residues past where the read stops, is filled in from the germline J gene. The CDR3 is 12 amino acids. CDR1 is LNHDA, CDR2 SQIVND, per germline (reference sequence). V was pared by 10 bases and J by 5 bases, with 5 bases of the junction left unmatched.